This is a list of T cell receptor beta chains from one sample in a study of spatial heterogeneity in lung cancer. MiXCR, applied by TCRdb to the 5' RACE reads, yields one record per CDR3 protein. The data show a few thousand distinct CDR3 sequences, with approximately 15% seen just once and 6.3% held by the top ten. The source was PBMCs, collected at surgery. The receptors come from a male donor with early-stage non-small cell lung cancer. Each CDR3 is given without its conserved first and last residue.

TRBV20-1 | SARDPGRGRYGYT
TRBV5-1 | ASSGVREQF
TRBV4-2 | ASSQTEYGYT
TRBV4-2 | ASSQEVRVGGANVLT
TRBV23-1 | ASSHIGPIRDRSYEQY
TRBV15 | ATSRGRGNEQF
TRBV5-1 | ASKGQPSSYEQY
TRBV29-1 | SVRGQGAGEQY
TRBV11-3 | ASSLAEGLEELF
TRBV5-1 | ASSWTGNSNEKLF
TRBV6-2/TRBV6-3 | ASSYPLHRRDTEAF
TRBV7-2 | ASSPGQYGELF
TRBV29-1 | SVDRVFDNEQF
TRBV3-1 | ASSHEGAKTQY
TRBV7-2 | ASSSPTPGQGSYEQY
TRBV7-9 | ASSLGVTGYGYT
TRBV3-1 | ASSQGDGANEKLF
TRBV2 | ASSKQGASTGELF
TRBV12-3/TRBV12-4 | ASSLGDYFLQTQY
TRBV12-3/TRBV12-4 | ASSTQGAGNTIY
TRBV7-3 | ASSRYSGANVLT
TRBV5-6 | ASRYDGLMNTEAF
TRBV19 | ATRGGDEAYEQY
TRBV5-1 | ASSLGTDGLNTEAF
TRBV12-5 | ASGFGSDTQY
TRBV4-1 | ASSQVTSTADTQY
TRBV7-8 | ASSLIDRGQDNEQF
TRBV4-1 | ASSQGAQARGWEQY